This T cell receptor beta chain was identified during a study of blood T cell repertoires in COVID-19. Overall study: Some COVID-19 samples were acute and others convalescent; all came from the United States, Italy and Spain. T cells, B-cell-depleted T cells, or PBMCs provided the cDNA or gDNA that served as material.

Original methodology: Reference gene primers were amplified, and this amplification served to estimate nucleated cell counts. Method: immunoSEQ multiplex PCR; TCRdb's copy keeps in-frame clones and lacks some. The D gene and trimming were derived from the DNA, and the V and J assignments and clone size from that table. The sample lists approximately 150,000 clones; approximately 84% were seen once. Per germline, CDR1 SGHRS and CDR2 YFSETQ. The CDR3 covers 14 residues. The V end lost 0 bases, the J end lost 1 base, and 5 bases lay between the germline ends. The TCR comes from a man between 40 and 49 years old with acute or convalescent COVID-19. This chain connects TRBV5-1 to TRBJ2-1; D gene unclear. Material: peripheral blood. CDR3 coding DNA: TGCGCCAGCAGCTTGGAGAGGTCCTACAATGAGCAGTTCTTC. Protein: CASSLERSYNEQFF.